Below are 12 T cell receptor beta chains sequenced from a single sample in a study of T cells after yellow fever vaccination. Each CDR3 protein is one row after TCRdb ran MiXCR on the 5' RACE reads. The table lists over 250,000 distinct CDR3 sequences, around 5.3% of them singletons. The source material was CD4+ T cells sorted from PBMCs, sampled on the day of the yellow fever booster vaccination. Receptors originate from a man younger than 35 who received the YFV17D yellow fever vaccine.

This clonotype has at least ten counts. The V call is TRBV24-1, the J call TRBJ2-5; the D is unclear. Per the germline V gene, CDR1 is KGHDR and CDR2 is SFDVKD. The V gene lost 4 bases and the J gene lost 5 bases, with 13 bases spanning the gap. The CDR3 is 14 residues long. CDR3 residues: CATSDPRATETQYF. The CDR3 nucleotides are TGTGCCACCAGTGACCCAAGGGCGACGGAGACCCAGTACTTC.

The genes are TRBV4-2 and TRBJ2-2; 9 positions match TRBD2. Per the germline V gene, CDR1 is LGHNA and CDR2 is YNFKEQ. The V segment lost 1 base and the J segment 6 bases; nucleotides outside the gene matches: 9. The CDR3 length is 17 residues. The CDR3 sequence is CASSQGGLANRAGELFF. CDR3 in DNA: TGTGCCAGCAGCCAAGGAGGACTAGCGAATAGGGCCGGGGAGCTGTTTTTT.

This clonotype occurred a few times. The chain employs TRBV18 and TRBJ2-3; no clear D gene. Germline lookup yields CDR1 KGHSH and CDR2 LQKENI. V lost 5 bases and J 2 bases, leaving 8 bases between the germline ends. The CDR3 runs 13 residues. Here the CDR3 DNA reads TGTGCCAGCTCAATCGGTACCACAGATACGCAGTATTTT. It codes for CASSIGTTDTQYF.

This clonotype was seen many times. The chain uses TRBV4-2 and TRBJ2-5; D remains unclear. Trimming took 1 base from V and 2 from J, leaving 5 bases between them. Germline CDR1 and CDR2: LGHNA and YNFKEQ. This CDR3 is built from 13 residues. CDR3 loop: CASSQGRQETQYF. Written as DNA, the CDR3 is TGTGCCAGCAGCCAAGGGCGGCAAGAGACCCAGTACTTC.

This clonotype has ten or more counts. This chain joins TRBV6-5 and TRBJ1-4, with no clear D. The CDR3 is 14 residues long. CDR1 is MNHEY and CDR2 is SVGAGI in the germline V gene. The V and J ends lost 6 bases and 0 bases respectively, with 8 bases between them. CDR3 in amino acids: CASSRVATNEKLFF. For the CDR3, the DNA is TGTGCCAGCAGCCGAGTTGCAACTAATGAAAAACTGTTTTTT.

This chain links TRBV2 with TRBJ2-7; D is undetermined. The germline V and J ends were trimmed by 3 bases and 3 bases, with 9 bases remaining between them. Looked up from germline, CDR1 is SNHLY and CDR2 is FYNNEI. The CDR3 covers 13 residues. The CDR3 loop is CASSDVQLYEQYV. The CDR3 DNA reads TGTGCCAGCAGTGATGTCCAACTCTACGAGCAGTACGTC.

The chain recombines TRBV7-3 with TRBJ2-3; TRBD1 matches 12 bases. V lost 5 bases, J lost 5 bases, and 8 bases stayed unmatched. Germline lookup yields CDR1 SGHTA and CDR2 FQGTGA. CDR3 length: 16 amino acids. CDR3 loop: CASSTGQGAVGDTQYF. CDR3 sequence (DNA): TGTGCCAGCAGCACGGGACAGGGGGCTGTTGGAGATACGCAGTATTTT.

This clonotype was observed many times. V usage is TRBV12-3 or TRBV12-4 and J usage is TRBJ1-1; no clear D. The CDR3 covers 17 residues. Trimming took 6 bases from V and 0 from J, leaving 20 bases between them. The CDR3 sequence: CASRGRVRAAVNTEAFF. The DNA for the CDR3 is TGTGCCAGCAGAGGCCGTGTGAGGGCGGCGGTGAACACTGAAGCTTTCTTT.

The chain combines TRBV12-3 or TRBV12-4 with TRBJ1-4, with 8 bases matching TRBD1. V was pared by 4 bases and J by 4 bases, with 8 bases of the junction left unmatched. This CDR3 has 16 residues. The CDR3: CASSYRDRPINEKLFF. The CDR3 bases are TGTGCCAGCAGTTACCGGGACAGGCCGATTAATGAAAAACTGTTTTTT.

About this clonotype itself: The junction shows a germline mismatch at one end, possibly a read error. The genes are TRBV28 and TRBJ2-1; the D gene is possibly TRBD1 (6 bases). Germline CDR1 is MDHEN and CDR2 is SYDVKM. This CDR3 spans 17 amino acids. The CDR3 sequence is CASGLSLGTSSYNEQFF. CDR3 coding DNA: TGTGCCAGCGGTTTGTCGTTGGGGACAAGCTCCTACAATGAGCAGTTCTTC.

This sequence joins TRBV6-5 and TRBJ2-5; D is possibly TRBD2 (7 bases). CDR3 size: 16 residues. Between the trimmed V and J ends, which lost 0 bases and 5 bases, there was a span of 16 bases. The germline gives CDR1 MNHEY, CDR2 SVGAGI. CDR3 sequence reads: CASSYSGGGLSETQYF. The CDR3 nucleotides read TGTGCCAGCAGTTACTCTGGCGGGGGCCTGTCTGAGACCCAGTACTTC.

This clonotype was seen at least ten times. The chain recombines TRBV2 with TRBJ2-7; a possible D gene is TRBD1 (6 bases). The CDR3 is 13 amino acids. V shed 5 bases and J shed 5 bases, with 13 bases lying between them. Looked up from germline, CDR1 is SNHLY and CDR2 is FYNNEI. The CDR3 region has the DNA TGTGCCAGCAGTCGACAGGAGTCTCACGAGCAGTACTTC. Translating gives CASSRQESHEQYF.